These 3 T cell receptor beta chains were sequenced from one sample in a study of cytomegalovirus exposure and HLA in healthy donors (dated by TCRdb to the late 2010s). Library construction relied on the immunoSEQ multiplex PCR assay. The multiplex PCR relied on a mix of 60 forward primers for TCR Vbeta segments and 13 reverse primers for TCR Jbeta segments. TCRdb re-hosts the immuneACCESS table, in-frame sequences only. Its copies lack some clones; in the studies checked, an unresolved V gene accounts for under half of them, and the cause for the rest is not known. A total of roughly 130,000 clones appear in this sample, 70% to 80% of them only once. The ten top clones hold approximately 1.7% of the sample. Material for sequencing was PBMCs. These receptors originate from a woman in her fifties or sixties in good health and CMV-seronegative.

The chain has TRBV19 and TRBJ2-2, with D possibly matching TRBD1 (6 bases). Germline lookup yields CDR1 LNHDA and CDR2 SQIVND (reference sequence). The CDR3 sequence is 17 residues long. Trimming removed 2 bases from V and 2 bases from J, with 15 bases in between. The CDR3 nucleotides read TGTGCCAGTAGTATAATAGGCTCAGGGGCCAACACCGGGGAGCTGTTTTTT. Translation gives CASSIIGSGANTGELFF.

This sequence joins TRBV6-5 and TRBJ2-7; tentative D call: TRBD2 (6 bases). Germline lookup yields CDR1 MNHEY and CDR2 SVGAGI. The CDR3 is 10 amino acids. CDR3 amino acids: CASSYSGTVV. The CDR3 DNA sequence: TGTGCCAGCAGTTACTCCGGGACTGTCGTC.

The chain recombines TRBV7-8 with TRBJ1-5; TRBD1 is a possible D gene (5 bases). The CDR3 spans 15 residues. Trimming stripped 4 bases from V and 0 bases from J, with 10 bases between. Germline V gives CDR1 SGHVS, CDR2 FQNEAQ. The CDR3 DNA follows: TGTGCCAGCAGCTCGGACACCACTAGCAATCAGCCCCAGCATTTT. This gives the protein CASSSDTTSNQPQHF.